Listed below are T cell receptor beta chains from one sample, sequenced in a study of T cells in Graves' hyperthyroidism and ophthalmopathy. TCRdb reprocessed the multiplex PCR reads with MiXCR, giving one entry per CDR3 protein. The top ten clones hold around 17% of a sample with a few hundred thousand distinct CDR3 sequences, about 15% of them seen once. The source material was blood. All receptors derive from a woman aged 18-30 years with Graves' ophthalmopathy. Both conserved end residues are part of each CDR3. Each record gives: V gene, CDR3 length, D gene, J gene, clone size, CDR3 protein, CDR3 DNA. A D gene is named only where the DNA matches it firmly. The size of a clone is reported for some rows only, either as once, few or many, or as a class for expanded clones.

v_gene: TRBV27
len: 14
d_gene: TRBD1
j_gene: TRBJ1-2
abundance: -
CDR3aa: CASSSGRGYYGYTF
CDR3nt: TGTGCCAGCAGCTCGGGCAGGGGGTACTATGGCTACACCTTC

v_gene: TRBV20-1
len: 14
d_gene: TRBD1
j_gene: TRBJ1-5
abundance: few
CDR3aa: CSAYRQGSNQPQHF
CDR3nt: TGCAGTGCGTACCGACAGGGAAGCAATCAGCCCCAGCATTTT

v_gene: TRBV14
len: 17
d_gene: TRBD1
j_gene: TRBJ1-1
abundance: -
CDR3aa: CASSLHAVTGGEVEAFF
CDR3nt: TGTGCCAGCAGCCTCCACGCTGTGACAGGGGGAGAGGTTGAAGCTTTCTTT

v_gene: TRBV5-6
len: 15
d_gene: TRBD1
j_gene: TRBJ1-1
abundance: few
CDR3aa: CASSPPQGAVGEAFF
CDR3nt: TGTGCCAGCAGCCCCCCGCAGGGGGCGGTTGGTGAAGCTTTCTTT

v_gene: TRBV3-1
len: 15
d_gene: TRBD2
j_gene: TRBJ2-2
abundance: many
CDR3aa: CASTNSGDGTGELFF
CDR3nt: TGTGCCAGCACCAATAGCGGGGACGGCACCGGGGAGCTGTTTTTT

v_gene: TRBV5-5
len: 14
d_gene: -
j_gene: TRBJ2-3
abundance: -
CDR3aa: CASSARGGNQPQYF
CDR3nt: TGTGCCAGCAGCGCGCGTGGAGGAAATCAGCCCCAGTATTTT

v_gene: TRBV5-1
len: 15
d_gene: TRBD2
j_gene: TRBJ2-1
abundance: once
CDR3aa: CASSLATSGSNEQFF
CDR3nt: TGCGCCAGCAGCTTGGCCACTAGCGGGAGTAATGAGCAGTTCTTC

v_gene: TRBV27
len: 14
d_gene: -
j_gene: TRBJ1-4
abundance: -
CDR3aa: CASSWIGANEKLFF
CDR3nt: TGTGCCAGCAGTTGGATAGGGGCTAATGAAAAACTGTTTTTT

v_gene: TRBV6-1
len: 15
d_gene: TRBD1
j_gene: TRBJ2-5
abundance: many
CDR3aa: CASSEIRGRSVTQYF
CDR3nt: TGTGCCAGCAGTGAAATCAGGGGGCGATCGGTGACCCAGTACTTC

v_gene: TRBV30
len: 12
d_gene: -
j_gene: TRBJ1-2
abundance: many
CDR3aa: CAWPRGDYGYTF
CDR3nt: TGTGCCTGGCCCAGGGGAGACTATGGCTACACCTTC

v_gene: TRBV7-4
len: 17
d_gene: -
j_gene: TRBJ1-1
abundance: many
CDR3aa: CASSPLGFGTGNTEAFF
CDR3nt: TGTGCCAGCAGCCCATTAGGTTTCGGGACGGGGAACACTGAAGCTTTCTTT

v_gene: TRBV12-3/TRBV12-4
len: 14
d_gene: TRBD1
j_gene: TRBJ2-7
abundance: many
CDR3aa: CASSRTGYSYEQYF
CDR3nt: TGTGCCAGCAGCCGGACAGGTTACTCCTACGAGCAGTACTTC

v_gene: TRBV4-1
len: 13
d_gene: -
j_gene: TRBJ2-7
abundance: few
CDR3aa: CASSQTARYEQYF
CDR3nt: TGCGCCAGCAGCCAAACTGCACGCTACGAGCAGTACTTC

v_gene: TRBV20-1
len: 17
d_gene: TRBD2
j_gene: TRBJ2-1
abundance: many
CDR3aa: CSASRRIAGGLLNEQFF
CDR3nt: TGCAGTGCTAGTCGGCGGATAGCGGGGGGGTTACTCAATGAGCAGTTCTTC

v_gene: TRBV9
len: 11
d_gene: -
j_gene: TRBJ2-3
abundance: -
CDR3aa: CASSVSGAQYF
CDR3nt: TGTGCCAGCAGCGTATCAGGAGCGCAGTATTTT

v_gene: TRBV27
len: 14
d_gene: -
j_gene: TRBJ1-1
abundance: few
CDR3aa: CASSVGRTDTEAFF
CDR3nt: TGTGCCAGCAGTGTCGGACGGACGGACACTGAAGCTTTCTTT

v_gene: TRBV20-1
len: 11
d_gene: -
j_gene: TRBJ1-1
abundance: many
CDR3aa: CSARRQYEAFF
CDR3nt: TGCAGTGCCCGCAGGCAGTATGAAGCTTTCTTT

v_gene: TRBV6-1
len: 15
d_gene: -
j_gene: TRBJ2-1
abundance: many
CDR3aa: CASSWVGDSYNEQFF
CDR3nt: TGTGCCAGCAGTTGGGTAGGAGACAGTTACAATGAGCAGTTCTTC

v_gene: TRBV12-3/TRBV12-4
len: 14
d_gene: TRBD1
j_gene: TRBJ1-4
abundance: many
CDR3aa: CASSPRDRDEKLFF
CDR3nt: TGTGCCAGCAGTCCCCGGGACAGGGATGAAAAACTGTTTTTT

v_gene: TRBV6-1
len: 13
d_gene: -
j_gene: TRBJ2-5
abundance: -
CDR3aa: CASSEAPGETQYF
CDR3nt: TGTGCCAGCAGTGAAGCACCAGGGGAGACCCAGTACTTC

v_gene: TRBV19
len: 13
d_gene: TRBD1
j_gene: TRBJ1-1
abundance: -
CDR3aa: CASSIKDRGNAFF
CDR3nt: TGTGCCAGTAGCATAAAGGACAGGGGGAATGCTTTCTTT

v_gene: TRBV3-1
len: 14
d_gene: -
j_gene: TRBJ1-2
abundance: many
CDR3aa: CASSQDWRGGGYTF
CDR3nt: TGTGCCAGCAGCCAAGATTGGAGGGGAGGAGGCTACACCTTC

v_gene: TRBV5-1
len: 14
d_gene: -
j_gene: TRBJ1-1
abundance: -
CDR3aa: CASSLERTNTEAFF
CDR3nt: TGCGCCAGCAGCTTGGAACGGACGAACACTGAAGCTTTCTTT

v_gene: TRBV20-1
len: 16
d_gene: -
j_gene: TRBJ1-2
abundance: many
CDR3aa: CSARWDTFLSNYGYTF
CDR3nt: TGCAGTGCTAGATGGGACACCTTCCTATCTAACTATGGCTACACCTTC

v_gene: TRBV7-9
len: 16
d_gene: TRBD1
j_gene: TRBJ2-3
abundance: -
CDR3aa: CASNPTGVDKSDTQYF
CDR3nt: TGTGCCAGCAATCCGACAGGGGTGGATAAATCAGATACGCAGTATTTT

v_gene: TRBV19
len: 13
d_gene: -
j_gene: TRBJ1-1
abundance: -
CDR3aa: CASSIVPGTDAFF
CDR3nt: TGTGCCAGTAGTATAGTCCCCGGGACTGATGCTTTCTTT

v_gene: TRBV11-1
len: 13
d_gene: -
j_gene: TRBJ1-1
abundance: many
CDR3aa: CASRPMGATEAFF
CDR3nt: TGTGCCAGCAGGCCCATGGGGGCCACTGAAGCTTTCTTT

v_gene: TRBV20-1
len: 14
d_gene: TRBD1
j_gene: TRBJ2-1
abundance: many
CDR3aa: CSARGQGAYNEQFF
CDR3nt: TGCAGTGCTAGAGGACAGGGAGCCTACAATGAGCAGTTCTTC